The clone carrying this TCR beta chain was observed many times. Looked up from germline, CDR1 is SGDLS and CDR2 is YYNGEE. Trimming removed 0 bases at V and 3 bases at J, with 7 bases between. The CDR3 length is 14 residues. TCR beta VDJ combinations and CDR3 sequences were profiled from genomic DNA. TCRdb processed the reads anew with MiXCR; each CDR3 protein has one entry. Among about 160,000 distinct CDR3 sequences listed, about 48% were seen once. The record originates from a study of CD8+CD57+ T cells in acquired aplastic anemia. CD8+CD57+ cell expansion, shown by flow cytometry, had occurred in the patients selected for sequencing.

J is TRBJ1-3 and V is TRBV9; D unclear. Sequenced input: sorted CD4+, CD8+, or CD8+CD57+ T cells (not recorded which) from PBMCs. The sequence was collected from a human donor with aplastic anemia. CDR3 DNA sequence: TGTGCCAGCAGCGTAGACCGGAATGGAAACACCATATATTTT. Translating it yields CASSVDRNGNTIYF.